These 24 T cell receptor beta chains came from one sample sequenced in a study of T cell responses to AZD1222 COVID-19 vaccine. Sequenced by immunoSEQ multiplex PCR; TCRdb stores in-frame clones only, minus some. Found here are 150,000 to 200,000 clones, around 90% of them singletons; the top ten hold 1% to 1.5%. The sequences come from peripheral blood, collected 28 days after the second AZD1222 dose. The receptors originated from an adult who received the AZD1222 COVID-19 vaccine.

This clone was picked up a small number of times. The chain recombines TRBV19 with TRBJ2-4; TRBD1 is a possible D gene (5 bases). Germline loops: CDR1 LNHDA, CDR2 SQIVND (reference sequence). The CDR3 has 18 amino acids. Trimming pared 4 bases from V and 2 bases from J, leaving 21 bases between. As DNA, the CDR3 is TGTGCCAGTAGTAGGGTTCCACTTCAGGGTTTACCCAAAAACATTCAGTACTTC. Protein sequence: CASSRVPLQGLPKNIQYF.

As to this clone: The same CDR3 also results from other DNA sequences found in this sample. The rearrangement uses TRBV7-2 and TRBJ1-1; a weak D match, TRBD1 (5 bases). Trimming took 3 bases from V and 4 from J, leaving 6 bases between them. The CDR3 consists of 12 residues. The germline gives CDR1 SGHTA, CDR2 FQGNSA. The CDR3 nucleotides are TGTGCCAGCAGCTTGAGGGGCACTGAAGCTTTCTTT. This encodes CASSLRGTEAFF.

This clone was observed a handful of times. The V and J genes are TRBV4-1 and TRBJ2-1; no definite D call. CDR1 and CDR2 from the germline V gene are MGHRA and YSYEKL. V was pared by 2 bases and J by 1 base, with 15 bases between. This CDR3 has 17 residues. The CDR3 DNA sequence: TGCGCCAGCAGCCAATCTCTAGGTTATGGATCCTACAATGAGCAGTTCTTC. As protein: CASSQSLGYGSYNEQFF.

The chain employs TRBV12-2 and TRBJ2-3; no check of the table's D call, TRBD2, against the DNA was made. TRBV12-2 has pseudogene status. CDR3 length: 17 residues. The CDR3: CASRLRGRLRHTDTQYF. The CDR3 coding sequence is TGTGCAAGTCGCTTACGCGGGAGACTCCGCCACACAGATACGCAGTATTTT.

This sequence joins TRBV7-3 and TRBJ1-3; no reliable D call. Deletions cut 2 bases from V and 0 bases from J, with 17 bases between. CDR1 and CDR2 from the germline V gene are SGHTA and FQGTGA. The CDR3 extends over 18 amino acids. CDR3 protein: CASSLDSREGSSGNTIYF. The CDR3 bases are TGTGCCAGCAGCTTAGATTCTCGGGAAGGGAGCTCTGGAAACACCATATATTTT.

This clone has a single count. The CDR3 loop is CAWSVPRRDNSPLHF. The CDR3 region has the DNA TGTGCCTGGAGTGTACCGAGGAGAGATAATTCACCCCTCCACTTT. This chain links TRBV30 with TRBJ1-6; the D is unclear. Trimming removed 0 bases from V and 5 bases from J, with 11 bases in between. This CDR3 comprises 15 residues. Per the germline V gene, CDR1 is GTSNPN and CDR2 is SVGIG (reference sequence). Combining the CDR3 with reference TRBV30 and TRBJ1-6 gives the whole variable domain SQTIHQWPATLVQPVGSPLSLECTVEGTSNPNLYWYRQAAGRGLQLLFYSVGIGQISSEVPQNLSASRPQDRQFILSSKKLLLSDSGFYLCAWSVPRRDNSPLHFGNGTRLTVT.

The chain combines TRBV5-4 with TRBJ2-6; D unresolved. The CDR3 totals 15 residues. Trimming removed 0 bases at V and 4 bases at J, with 8 bases between. Looked up from germline, CDR1 is SGHNT and CDR2 is YYREEE (reference sequence). Written as DNA, the CDR3 is TGTGCCAGCAGCTTGGGACTTCGGGGGGCCAACGTCCTGACTTTC. This codes for CASSLGLRGANVLTF.

This chain joins TRBV7-9 and TRBJ1-1; possibly TRBD1 for D (5 bases). Trimming took 0 bases from V and 7 from J, leaving 15 bases between them. Germline V gene lookup returns CDR1 SEHNR and CDR2 FQNEAQ (reference sequence). CDR3 length equals 15 residues. The CDR3 region is CASSLATAGRSEAFF. DNA of the CDR3: TGTGCCAGCAGCTTAGCAACAGCGGGACGGAGTGAAGCTTTCTTT.

This rearrangement joins TRBV7-3 to TRBJ2-7, with 10 bases lining up with TRBD2. CDR1 is SGHTA, CDR2 FQGTGA, per germline. The CDR3 is 15 amino acids. V was clipped by 3 bases and J by 4 bases; unmatched bases: 6. As DNA, the CDR3 is TGTGCCAGCAGCTTGGGAAGCGGGAGGGGGTACGAGCAGTACTTC. This codes for CASSLGSGRGYEQYF.

This clone was seen a handful of times. The same CDR3 can be traced to other DNA sequences in this sample. V gene TRBV6-4 combines with J gene TRBJ2-3, with 9 bases identical to TRBD2. CDR1 and CDR2 from the germline V gene are MRHNA and SNTAGT. Trimming at V came to 3 bases and at J to 4 bases, leaving 5 bases not matched to a gene. The length of the CDR3 is 15 residues. The CDR3 loop reads CASSDSAGGADTQYF. CDR3 DNA: TGTGCCAGCAGTGATTCAGCGGGAGGCGCAGATACGCAGTATTTT.

The chain has TRBV13 and TRBJ1-3; D might be TRBD1 (6 bases). V was pared by 4 bases and J by 2 bases, with 12 bases between. The CDR3 runs 15 residues. CDR1 and CDR2 (germline): PRHDT, FYEKMQ (reference sequence). The CDR3 DNA sequence: TGTGCCAGCAGCTCATCAACAGGGACTGGAAACACCATATATTTT. Encoded protein: CASSSSTGTGNTIYF.

CDR3 protein: CASSPSGSNKETQYF. DNA for the CDR3: TGTGCCAGCAGCCCTAGCGGGTCCAACAAAGAGACCCAGTACTTC. The chain couples TRBV3-1 (or the pseudogene TRBV3-2) to TRBJ2-5; 8 nucleotides match TRBD2. The ends lost 4 bases at V and 3 bases at J; junction bases unmatched: 7. The CDR3 covers 15 residues. CDR1 and CDR2 (germline): LGHDT, YNNKEL (reference sequence).

This chain connects TRBV9 to TRBJ1-6; tentative D call: TRBD1 (6 bases). Between the trimmed V and J ends, which lost 3 bases and 3 bases, there was a span of 10 bases. The CDR3 is made up of 15 amino acids. CDR1 and CDR2 from the germline V gene are SGDLS and YYNGEE. The chain's CDR3 is CASSAEQGYNSPLHF. As DNA, the CDR3 is TGTGCCAGCAGCGCAGAACAGGGCTATAATTCACCCCTCCACTTT.

The genes are TRBV7-6 and TRBJ2-1; D possibly corresponds to TRBD2 (5 bases). Trimming removed 5 bases from V and 4 bases from J, with 21 bases in between. Germline values: CDR1 SGHVS, CDR2 FNYEAQ. This CDR3 is 17 amino acids long. The CDR3 DNA is TGTGCCAGCAGCGCGACGGAAGGCGGGCCCTATTACAATGAGCAGTTCTTC. It specifies CASSATEGGPYYNEQFF.

The chain couples TRBV30 to TRBJ1-4; 7 bases line up with TRBD1. This CDR3 has 14 residues. Trimming took 3 bases from V and 4 from J; bases not matched to a gene: 5. Germline V gene data show CDR1 as GTSNPN and CDR2 as SVGIG (reference sequence). The DNA for the CDR3 is TGTGCCTGGAGCCTGACAGGGATTAATGAAAAACTGTTTTTT. This sequence encodes CAWSLTGINEKLFF.

J is TRBJ2-3 and V is TRBV12-3 or TRBV12-4, with 8 positions matching TRBD2. Trimming removed 8 bases from V and 6 bases from J; junction bases left unmatched: 7. The CDR3 extends over 13 amino acids. For the CDR3, the DNA is TGTGCCAGCGTACCAGCGGGGGTGGATACGCAGTATTTT. This sequence encodes CASVPAGVDTQYF.

The chain has TRBV30 and TRBJ1-2; D may be TRBD1 (5 bases). Germline V gene sequence: CDR1 GTSNPN, CDR2 SVGIG (reference sequence). This CDR3 is built from 15 residues. Between the trimmed V and J ends, which lost 1 base and 4 bases, there was a span of 16 bases. CDR3 sequence (DNA): TGTGCCTGGAGTGCTGACGGGAGACAGCTCTATGGCTACACCTTC. Its protein product is CAWSADGRQLYGYTF.

The chain has TRBV4-1 and TRBJ1-1; D possibly corresponds to TRBD1 (5 bases). Germline V gene sequence: CDR1 MGHRA, CDR2 YSYEKL. This CDR3 spans 15 amino acids. V lost 2 bases and J 4 bases, leaving 14 bases between the germline ends. DNA of the CDR3: TGCGCCAGCAGCCAACCTGATGGGGGGGGCACTGAAGCTTTCTTT. Translated, it gives CASSQPDGGGTEAFF.

V and J are TRBV30 and TRBJ1-6, with a possible D match to TRBD1 (5 bases). V was clipped by 5 bases and J by 11 bases, with 13 bases between them. Germline assignment: CDR1 GTSNPN and CDR2 SVGIG (reference sequence). The CDR3 sequence is 12 residues long. CDR3 loop: CAWGPGQPPLHF. DNA of the CDR3: TGTGCCTGGGGCCCTGGACAACCACCCCTCCACTTT. Full variable domain (remainder filled in from reference TRBV30 and TRBJ1-6): SQTIHQWPATLVQPVGSPLSLECTVEGTSNPNLYWYRQAAGRGLQLLFYSVGIGQISSEVPQNLSASRPQDRQFILSSKKLLLSDSGFYLCAWGPGQPPLHFGNGTRLTVT.

The chain joins TRBV2 to TRBJ2-1; TRBD1 matches 8 bases. The CDR3 has 17 amino acids. The germline gives CDR1 SNHLY, CDR2 FYNNEI. J lost 4 bases, V lost 6 bases, and 14 bases had no gene match. The CDR3 sequence is CASRPGTGLGSYNEQFF. In nucleotides, the CDR3 is TGTGCCAGCAGACCCGGGACAGGCCTGGGGTCGTACAATGAGCAGTTCTTC. Full variable domain (outside the CDR3, taken from reference TRBV2 and TRBJ2-1): EPEVTQTPSHQVTQMGQEVILRCVPISNHLYFYWYRQILGQKVEFLVSFYNNEISEKSEIFDDQFSVERPDGSNFTLKIRSTKLEDSAMYFCASRPGTGLGSYNEQFFGPGTRLTVL.

The chain has TRBV4-1 and TRBJ1-2; a possible D gene is TRBD1 (5 bases). Germline V lookup: CDR1 MGHRA, CDR2 YSYEKL. The CDR3 has 18 amino acids. V was cut by 3 bases and J by 4 bases, with 24 bases left in between. The CDR3, as DNA: TGCGCCAGCAGCCAGGGGACGGGATCGGGGCTTCGCAGCTATGGCTACACCTTC. This sequence encodes CASSQGTGSGLRSYGYTF.

The genes are TRBV6-2 or TRBV6-3 and TRBJ1-1; a weak D match, TRBD1 (6 bases). Trimming left V 6 bases short and J 2 bases short, with 13 bases between. Per the germline V gene, CDR1 is MNHEY and CDR2 is SVGEGT. This CDR3 region has 14 residues. CDR3 region: CASSPQGTNTEAFF. Written as DNA, the CDR3 is TGTGCCAGCAGCCCACAGGGTACTAACACTGAAGCTTTCTTT.

CDR3 bases: TGCGCCAGCATTAAGGGGCCAAGCACAGATACGCAGTATTTT. As protein: CASIKGPSTDTQYF. The genes are TRBV10-2 and TRBJ2-3; TRBD1 is a possible D gene (5 bases). Germline CDR1 reads WSHSY; CDR2 reads SAAADI. The V gene lost 7 bases and the J gene lost 0 bases, with 11 bases spanning the gap. The CDR3 contains 14 residues.

The rearrangement uses TRBV7-9 and TRBJ1-2; 11 bases agree with TRBD1. V shed 8 bases and J 4 bases; nucleotides not matched to a gene: 6. CDR1 and CDR2 (germline): SEHNR, FQNEAQ (reference sequence). The CDR3 has 14 amino acids. The CDR3 sequence is CASRLGTGGYGYTF. DNA of the CDR3: TGTGCCAGCCGCCTGGGGACAGGGGGCTATGGCTACACCTTC. The full variable domain, completed using reference TRBV7-9 and TRBJ1-2, is DTGVSQNPRHKITKRGQNVTFRCDPISEHNRLYWYRQTLGQGPEFLTYFQNEAQLEKSRLLSDRFSAERPKGSFSTLEIQRTEQGDSAMYLCASRLGTGGYGYTFGSGTRLTVV.